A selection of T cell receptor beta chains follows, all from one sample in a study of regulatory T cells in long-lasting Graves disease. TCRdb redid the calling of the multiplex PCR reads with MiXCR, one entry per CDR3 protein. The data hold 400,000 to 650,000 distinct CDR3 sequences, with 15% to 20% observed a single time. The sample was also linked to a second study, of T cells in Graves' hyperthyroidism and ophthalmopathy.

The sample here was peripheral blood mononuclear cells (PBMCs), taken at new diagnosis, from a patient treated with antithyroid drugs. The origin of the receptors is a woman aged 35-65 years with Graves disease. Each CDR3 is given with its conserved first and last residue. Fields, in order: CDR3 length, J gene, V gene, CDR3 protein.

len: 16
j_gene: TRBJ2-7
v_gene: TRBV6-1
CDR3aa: CASSEADRTFSYEQYF

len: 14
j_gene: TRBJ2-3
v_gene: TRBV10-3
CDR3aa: CAIRGQGSTDTQYF

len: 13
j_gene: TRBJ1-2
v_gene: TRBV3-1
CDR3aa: CASSRAQNYGYTF

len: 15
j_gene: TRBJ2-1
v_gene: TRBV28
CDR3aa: CASSSGTGAYNEQFF

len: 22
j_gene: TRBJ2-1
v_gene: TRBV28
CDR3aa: CASSLKEAGEHIAGGLTDEQFF

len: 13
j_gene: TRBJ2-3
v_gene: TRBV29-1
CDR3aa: CSVGFSREDTQYF

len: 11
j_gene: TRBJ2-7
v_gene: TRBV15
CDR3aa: CATSSGQKQYF

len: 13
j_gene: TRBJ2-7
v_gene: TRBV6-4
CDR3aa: CASSDLDLYEQYF

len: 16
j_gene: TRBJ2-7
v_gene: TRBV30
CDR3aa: CAWSVGGTANSNEQYF

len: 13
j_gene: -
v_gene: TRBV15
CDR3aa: CATSRQGLETQYF

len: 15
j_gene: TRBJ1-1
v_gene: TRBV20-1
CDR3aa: CSARGGHAPNTEAFF

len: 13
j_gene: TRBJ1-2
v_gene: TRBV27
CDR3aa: CASSPAGGYGYTF

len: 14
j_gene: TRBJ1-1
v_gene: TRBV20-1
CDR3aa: CSARDQGMNTEAFF

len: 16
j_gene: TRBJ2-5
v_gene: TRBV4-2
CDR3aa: CASSQGGTGGVETQYF

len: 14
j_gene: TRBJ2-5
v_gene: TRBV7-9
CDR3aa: CASSPPQGIQTQYF

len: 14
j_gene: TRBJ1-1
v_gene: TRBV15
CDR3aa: CATSPTTGGTEAFF

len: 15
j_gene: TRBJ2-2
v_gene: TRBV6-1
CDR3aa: CASNQGRGNTGELFF

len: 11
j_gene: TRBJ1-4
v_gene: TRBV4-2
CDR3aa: CASREREKLFF

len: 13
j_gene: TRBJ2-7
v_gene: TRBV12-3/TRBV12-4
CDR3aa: CASSLGRPYEQYF

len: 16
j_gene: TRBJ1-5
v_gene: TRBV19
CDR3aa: CASSIVTGSRLQPQHF

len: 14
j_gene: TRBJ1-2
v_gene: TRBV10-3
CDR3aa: CAISENGVTYGYTF

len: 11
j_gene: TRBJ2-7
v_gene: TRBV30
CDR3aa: CAWSAFYEQYF

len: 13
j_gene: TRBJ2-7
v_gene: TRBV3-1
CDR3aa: CASSHTRAHEQYF

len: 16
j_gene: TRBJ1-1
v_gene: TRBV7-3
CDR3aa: CASSLGPPHPNTEAFF

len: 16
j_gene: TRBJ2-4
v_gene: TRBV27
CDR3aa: CASSTRGTGGTVIQYF

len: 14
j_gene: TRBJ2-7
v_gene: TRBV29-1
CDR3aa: CSARLGPINYEQYF

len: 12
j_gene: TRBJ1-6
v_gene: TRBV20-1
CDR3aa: CSAKESTSPLHF

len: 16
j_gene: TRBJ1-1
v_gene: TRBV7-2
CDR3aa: CASSLFPGGVATEAFF

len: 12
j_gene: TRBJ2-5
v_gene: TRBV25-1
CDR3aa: CASSEWGETQYF

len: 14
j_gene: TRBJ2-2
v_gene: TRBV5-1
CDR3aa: CASSQTVGTGELFF

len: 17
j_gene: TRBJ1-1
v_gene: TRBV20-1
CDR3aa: CSARDESTALRGTEAFF

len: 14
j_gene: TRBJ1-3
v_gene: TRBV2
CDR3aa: CASSELASGNTIYF

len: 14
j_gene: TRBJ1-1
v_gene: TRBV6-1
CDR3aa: CASSTVSGSTEAFF

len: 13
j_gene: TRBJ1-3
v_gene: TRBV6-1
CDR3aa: CASRVTLINTIYF

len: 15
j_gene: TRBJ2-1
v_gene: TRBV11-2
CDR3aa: CASSFRGSGVNEQFF

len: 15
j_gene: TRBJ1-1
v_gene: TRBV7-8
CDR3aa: CASSPDRIGRTEAFF

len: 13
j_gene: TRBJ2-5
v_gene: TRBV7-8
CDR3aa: CASSLEDRETQYF

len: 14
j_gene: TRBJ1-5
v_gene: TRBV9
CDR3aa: CASSVEGGYQPQHF

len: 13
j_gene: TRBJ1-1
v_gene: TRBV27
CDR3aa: CASSLSRHTEAFF

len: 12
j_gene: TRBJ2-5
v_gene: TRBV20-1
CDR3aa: CSATGREETQYF

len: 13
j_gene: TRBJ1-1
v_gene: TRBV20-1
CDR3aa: CSARPLTNTEAFF

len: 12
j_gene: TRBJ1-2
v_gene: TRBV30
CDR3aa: CAWSVPGSGYTF

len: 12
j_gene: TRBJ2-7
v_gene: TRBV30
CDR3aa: CAGAGGVYEQYF

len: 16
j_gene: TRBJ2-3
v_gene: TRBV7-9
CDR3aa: CASSLVISPDTDTQYF

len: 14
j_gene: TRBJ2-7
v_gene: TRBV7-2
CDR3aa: CASSLGAGSNEQYF

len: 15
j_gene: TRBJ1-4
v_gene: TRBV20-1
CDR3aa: CSVTDRAGSNEKLFF

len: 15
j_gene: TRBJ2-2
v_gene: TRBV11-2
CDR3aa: CASSLPGTSFGELFF

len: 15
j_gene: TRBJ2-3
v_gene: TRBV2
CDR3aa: CASSGAGGITDTQYF

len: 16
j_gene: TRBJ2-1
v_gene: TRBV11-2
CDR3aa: CASSLVPSGGNNEQFF

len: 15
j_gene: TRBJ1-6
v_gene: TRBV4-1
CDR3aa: CASSLQVGSPSPLHF

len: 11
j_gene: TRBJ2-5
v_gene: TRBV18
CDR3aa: CASSTQEAQYF

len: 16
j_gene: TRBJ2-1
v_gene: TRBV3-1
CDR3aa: CASTDWGASGHNEQFF

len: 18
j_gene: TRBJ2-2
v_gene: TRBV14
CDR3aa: CASSQARTRETHTGELFF

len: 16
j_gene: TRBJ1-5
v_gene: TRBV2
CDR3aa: CASSKTGGAENQPQHF

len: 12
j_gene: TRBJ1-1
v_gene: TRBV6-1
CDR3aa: CASMGQGAEAFF

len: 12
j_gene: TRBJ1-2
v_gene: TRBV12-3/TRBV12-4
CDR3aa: CASRAKEYGYTF

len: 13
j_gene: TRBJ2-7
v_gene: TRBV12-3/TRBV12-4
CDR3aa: CAPEGHQYYEQYF